This T cell receptor beta chain was identified during a study of T cells after yellow fever vaccination. Background on the study: Low-cell-number fractions underwent preparation using SMART-Seq v4 Ultra Low Input. Points from the study as a whole: Re-detected after boosting: most primary clones, approximately 97% of CD4 and 80% to 90% of CD8.

UMIs and a universal primer site were added when TCR cDNA was made by 5'RACE template switching. TCRdb redid the calling of the 5' RACE reads with MiXCR, one entry per CDR3 protein. This sample carries tens of thousands of distinct CDR3 sequences, 10% of them seen once, and the ten largest clones take around 12%. Germline loops: CDR1 MGHRA, CDR2 YSYEKL. V lost 4 bases to trimming and J lost 6 bases; unmatched junction nucleotides: 12. CDR3 length: 17 amino acids. The source is a man aged 18 to 29 who received the YFV17D yellow fever vaccine. The starting material was PBMCs, either bulk or a sorted T-cell subset (CD4+, CD8+, memory, or dextramer-sorted; not recorded which), obtained more than 14 days after the first yellow fever vaccination. The chain combines TRBV4-1 with TRBJ2-1, with 10 bases identical to TRBD2. CDR3 loop: CASSPYLAGGRGNEQFF. The DNA of the CDR3 is TGCGCCAGCAGCCCATACTTAGCGGGGGGACGGGGCAATGAGCAGTTCTTC.